The rows below give T cell receptor beta chains drawn from one sample of a study of blood T cell repertoires in COVID-19. Measured with immunoSEQ multiplex PCR; TCRdb has only the in-frame clones, and not every one. The data hold approximately 270,000 clones, with roughly 85% observed a single time. Sequencing was performed on peripheral blood. The source is a man between 18 and 29 years old with active or convalescent COVID-19. Each CDR3 is given with its conserved first and last residue. Each record gives: V gene, D gene, clone size, J gene, CDR3 DNA, CDR3 protein. D genes are given only for firm matches. Size values are once, few and many counts, or a class for expanded clones, and some rows have none.

v_call: TRBV2; d_call: TRBD2; clone_size: -; j_call: TRBJ2-1; cdr3_nt: TGTGCCAGCAGGGCTAGCGGGACGATCGATGAGCAGTTCTTC; cdr3_aa: CASRASGTIDEQFF
v_call: TRBV4-3; d_call: -; clone_size: -; j_call: TRBJ2-1; cdr3_nt: TGCGCCAGCAGCCAAGATAACGCCGGGGAGCAGTTCTTC; cdr3_aa: CASSQDNAGEQFF
v_call: TRBV19; d_call: TRBD1; clone_size: few; j_call: TRBJ1-2; cdr3_nt: TGTGCCAGTAGCACCCGGGACAGAAAATTTATTTCAAACTATGGCTACACCTTC; cdr3_aa: CASSTRDRKFISNYGYTF
v_call: TRBV15; d_call: -; clone_size: few; j_call: TRBJ2-3; cdr3_nt: TGTGCCACCAGCAGTCTAGCGAACACAGATACGCAGTATTTT; cdr3_aa: CATSSLANTDTQYF
v_call: TRBV5-4; d_call: -; clone_size: -; j_call: TRBJ2-1; cdr3_nt: TGTGCCAGCAGCTATCCTAGGGGGGGCGCTAGGATCTTC; cdr3_aa: CASSYPRGGARIF
v_call: TRBV13; d_call: TRBD1; clone_size: -; j_call: TRBJ1-4; cdr3_nt: TGTGCCAGCAGCACTCGACAGGGGAATGAAAAACTGTTTTTT; cdr3_aa: CASSTRQGNEKLFF
v_call: TRBV11-3; d_call: -; clone_size: -; j_call: TRBJ2-2; cdr3_nt: TGTGCCAGCACTAACACCGGGGAGCTGTTTTTT; cdr3_aa: CASTNTGELFF
v_call: TRBV7-6; d_call: -; clone_size: -; j_call: TRBJ2-7; cdr3_nt: TGTGCCAGCAGCTTAGTCCAGGCGGGTATCGCCTACGAGCAGTACTTC; cdr3_aa: CASSLVQAGIAYEQYF
v_call: TRBV30; d_call: TRBD1; clone_size: once; j_call: TRBJ1-1; cdr3_nt: TGTGCCTGGGTCCGGGACAGGGGGGCTTTCTTT; cdr3_aa: CAWVRDRGAFF
v_call: TRBV27; d_call: TRBD1; clone_size: once; j_call: TRBJ1-2; cdr3_nt: TGTGCCAGCAGCCCAGGGGGCCCCTATTATGGCTACACCTTC; cdr3_aa: CASSPGGPYYGYTF
v_call: TRBV4-3; d_call: TRBD1; clone_size: -; j_call: TRBJ2-1; cdr3_nt: TGCGCCAGCAGCCCCTTACATAGGGACAGGGTCGACAATGAGCAGTTCTTC; cdr3_aa: CASSPLHRDRVDNEQFF
v_call: TRBV7-6; d_call: TRBD1; clone_size: -; j_call: TRBJ1-2; cdr3_nt: TGTGCCAGCAGCTTAGTCGCAGGGGGCGAGTATGGCTACACCTTC; cdr3_aa: CASSLVAGGEYGYTF
v_call: TRBV13; d_call: -; clone_size: -; j_call: TRBJ1-5; cdr3_nt: TGTGCCAGCAGCCGGTCGGGGAATCAGCCCCAGCATTTT; cdr3_aa: CASSRSGNQPQHF
v_call: TRBV4-3; d_call: TRBD1; clone_size: -; j_call: TRBJ2-2; cdr3_nt: TGCGCCAGCAGCCAAGATTGGGACAGGTTCACCGGGGAGCTGTTTTTT; cdr3_aa: CASSQDWDRFTGELFF
v_call: TRBV7-2; d_call: TRBD2; clone_size: -; j_call: TRBJ2-1; cdr3_nt: TGTGCCAGCAGCTTGATAGCGGGTAAGAATGAGCAGTTCTTC; cdr3_aa: CASSLIAGKNEQFF
v_call: TRBV30; d_call: TRBD1; clone_size: -; j_call: TRBJ1-1; cdr3_nt: TGTGCCTGGAGGGGACAGGGATCTACTGAAGCTTTCTTT; cdr3_aa: CAWRGQGSTEAFF
v_call: TRBV6-5; d_call: -; clone_size: -; j_call: TRBJ1-1; cdr3_nt: TGTGCCAGCAGTTACTTCGGCGACATGAACACTGAAGCTTTCTTT; cdr3_aa: CASSYFGDMNTEAFF